These 26 T cell receptor beta chains were sequenced from one sample in a study of T-cell reconstitution after alpha-beta-depleted transplantation in children. The authors prepared the TCRbeta library with unique molecular identifiers. TCRdb reprocessed the PCR reads via MiXCR and lists one record per CDR3 protein. The table lists hundreds of thousands of distinct CDR3 sequences, about 33% of them singletons. Material: PBMCs from the stem cell graft donor, obtained from the stem cell graft. Receptors originate from a human donor who donated a stem cell graft to a child with aplastic anemia.

In this sample, this clonotype turned up many times. This sequence joins TRBV5-1 and TRBJ2-5; the match to TRBD2 covers 7 bases. This CDR3 region has 14 residues. Germline CDR1 is SGHRS and CDR2 is YFSETQ. Trimming cost V 4 bases and J 2 bases; bases outside gene matches: 5. CDR3 coding DNA: TGCGCCAGCAGCGCGGGACTACCGCAAGAGACCCAGTACTTC. Its translation is CASSAGLPQETQYF.

CDR3 residues: CASSNSGSAHNEQFF. The CDR3 DNA is TGTGCCAGCAGCAATAGCGGGAGCGCCCACAATGAGCAGTTCTTC. V is TRBV6-1 and J is TRBJ2-1; TRBD2 matches 9 bases. Trimming removed 6 bases from V and 5 bases from J; junction bases left unmatched: 8. The V gene's germline CDR1 is MNHNS and CDR2 SASEGT. This CDR3 has 15 residues.

This clonotype was counted a single time. The J gene is TRBJ2-7, the V gene TRBV6-1, with D possibly matching TRBD1 (6 bases). The germline V gene has CDR1 MNHNS and CDR2 SASEGT. V shed 5 bases and J shed 0 bases, with 11 bases lying between them. This CDR3 has 14 residues. The CDR3 DNA follows: TGTGCCAGCAGTATGGGACATAGCTCCTACGAGCAGTACGTC. Translating gives CASSMGHSSYEQYV.

V is TRBV29-1 and J is TRBJ2-5, with D maybe TRBD2 (6 bases). V was trimmed by 3 bases and J by 5 bases, leaving 10 bases between them. The germline gives CDR1 SQVTM, CDR2 ANQGSEA. This CDR3 contains 12 residues. CDR3 DNA sequence: TGCAGCGTTGAGGAGGGTTTGGAGACCCAGTACTTC. Translation gives CSVEEGLETQYF.

The sample holds a few counts of this clonotype. V and J are TRBV7-2 and TRBJ2-1; the match to TRBD1 covers 11 bases. This CDR3 is 14 amino acids long. CDR1 and CDR2 (germline): SGHTA, FQGNSA. Trimming cost V 8 bases and J 8 bases; bases outside gene matches: 8. CDR3: CASLRDRGGDEQFF. Written as DNA, the CDR3 is TGTGCCAGCCTACGGGACAGGGGGGGCGATGAGCAGTTCTTC.

The chain joins TRBV5-4 to TRBJ2-1, with TRBD2 matching 14 bases. The CDR3 runs 17 residues. CDR1 and CDR2 from the germline V gene are SGHNT and YYREEE (reference sequence). The V and J ends lost 0 bases and 8 bases, in that order; junction bases with no gene match: 7. The chain's CDR3 is CASSLGLAGGPVDEQFF. CDR3 DNA: TGTGCCAGCAGCTTGGGACTAGCGGGAGGGCCCGTCGATGAGCAGTTCTTC.

V gene TRBV20-1 combines with J gene TRBJ2-2; D is ambiguous. This CDR3 has 15 amino acids. V lost 0 bases and J 4 bases, leaving 12 bases between the germline ends. CDR1 DFQATT and CDR2 SNEGSKA come from the germline V gene (reference sequence). CDR3 protein: CSAREGSSRTGELFF. CDR3 in DNA: TGCAGTGCTAGAGAGGGGTCCTCGCGCACCGGGGAGCTGTTTTTT.

There are a few counts of this clonotype. The rearrangement uses TRBV25-1 and TRBJ1-1, with 8 positions matching TRBD1. The trim removed 6 bases at V and 8 bases at J, leaving 8 bases unmatched. The CDR3 has 13 amino acids. CDR1 and CDR2 (germline): MGHDK, SYGVNS. CDR3 nucleotide sequence: TGTGCCAGCAGCCCCGCCAGGGGGCAAGAAGCTTTCTTT. Translated, it gives CASSPARGQEAFF.

A few counts support this clonotype. V and J are TRBV12-3 or TRBV12-4 and TRBJ2-1; D is undetermined. Between the trimmed V and J ends, which lost 6 bases and 4 bases, there was a span of 13 bases. This CDR3 has 14 residues. For the CDR3, the DNA is TGTGCCAGCAGGGGAAACACCGGATACAATGAGCAGTTCTTC. Protein: CASRGNTGYNEQFF.

This clonotype was seen more than once but under ten times. The V call is TRBV9, the J call TRBJ1-1; D is perhaps TRBD1 (5 bases). The CDR3 loop spans 13 amino acids. Germline-derived CDR1 and CDR2 are SGDLS and YYNGEE. V lost 0 bases and J lost 3, with 6 bases in between. In DNA form, the CDR3 reads TGTGCCAGCAGCGTAGAAGGGGACACTGAAGCTTTCTTT. It yields the protein CASSVEGDTEAFF.

The rearrangement links TRBV5-1 to TRBJ2-1, with 14 bases identical to TRBD2. V was clipped by 4 bases and J by 7 bases; unmatched bases: 4. The V gene's germline CDR1 is SGHRS and CDR2 YFSETQ. CDR3 length: 15 residues. CDR3 amino acids: CASSEGLAGVNEQFF. The CDR3 bases are TGCGCCAGCAGCGAGGGACTAGCGGGAGTAAATGAGCAGTTCTTC.

The rearrangement links TRBV5-1 to TRBJ2-2; TRBD2 is a possible D gene (6 bases). This CDR3 has 15 residues. The germline CDR1 and CDR2 sequences are SGHRS and YFSETQ. Trimming cost V 4 bases and J 1 base, with 11 bases left between them. The CDR3 here is CASSVETRNTGELFF. The CDR3 bases are TGCGCCAGCAGCGTGGAGACTAGGAACACCGGGGAGCTGTTTTTT.

The chain combines TRBV6-2 or TRBV6-3 with TRBJ1-5; D unclear. Deletions cut 5 bases from V and 5 bases from J, with 19 bases between. Germline CDR1 and CDR2: MNHEY and SVGEGT. This CDR3 region has 16 residues. The CDR3 spells CASSPQTAVRYQPQHF. CDR3 bases: TGTGCCAGCAGTCCACAAACAGCTGTCCGTTATCAGCCCCAGCATTTT.

A few counts support this clonotype. The CDR3 nucleotides read TGCAGCGTTGAAGGCCCTTATGGACAGGACAATGAGCAGTTCTTC. This encodes CSVEGPYGQDNEQFF. The chain is built from TRBV29-1 and TRBJ2-1; the match to TRBD1 covers 7 bases. This CDR3 comprises 15 residues. The germline V gene has CDR1 SQVTM and CDR2 ANQGSEA. V shed 1 base, J shed 5 bases, and the junction held 8 bases outside the gene matches.

This clonotype appeared a few times. The chain employs TRBV12-3 or TRBV12-4 and TRBJ2-7, with no clear D. This CDR3 has 16 amino acids. Trimming pared 1 base from V and 2 bases from J, leaving 15 bases between. The CDR3 loop is CASSLDGRLRAYEQYF. CDR3 nucleotide sequence: TGTGCCAGCAGTTTAGACGGACGGCTTAGAGCCTACGAGCAGTACTTC.

This clonotype was seen a handful of times. The chain combines TRBV6-2 or TRBV6-3 with TRBJ1-2, with TRBD1 identical over 10 bases. The CDR3 has 18 residues. The V segment lost 7 bases and the J segment 2 bases; nucleotides outside the gene matches: 16. Germline assignment: CDR1 MNHEY and CDR2 SVGEGT. CDR3 in DNA: TGTGCCAGCACCTCGGGACAGGGGACCAGGGGCCAAAACTATGGCTACACCTTC. It specifies CASTSGQGTRGQNYGYTF.

This clonotype was seen a handful of times. V gene TRBV30 combines with J gene TRBJ2-5; D may be TRBD2 (5 bases). The CDR3 covers 14 residues. The V end was cut by 5 bases, the J end by 0 bases, with 13 bases between. The germline CDR1 and CDR2 sequences are GTSNPN and SVGIG (reference sequence). In nucleotides, the CDR3 is TGTGCCTGGGGAAACGGGCGGGACCAAGAGACCCAGTACTTC. This translates into CAWGNGRDQETQYF.

This clonotype has just a few counts. The chain has TRBV6-5 and TRBJ2-1; a weak D match, TRBD2 (6 bases). Deletions cut 1 base from V and 0 bases from J, with 13 bases between. Germline V gives CDR1 MNHEY, CDR2 SVGAGI. This CDR3 has 17 residues. CDR3 DNA sequence: TGTGCCAGCAGTTACTATGGTAGCGGCAGCTCCTACAATGAGCAGTTCTTC. As protein: CASSYYGSGSSYNEQFF.

CDR3 coding DNA: TGTGCCAGCAGTTTAGGCGGGGGACCGACGGGTGAAGCTTTCTTT. It specifies CASSLGGGPTGEAFF. The V and J genes are TRBV12-3 or TRBV12-4 and TRBJ1-1, with a tentative D call TRBD1 (5 bases). The CDR3 contains 15 residues. V lost 1 base and J lost 7, with 16 bases in between.

There are a few counts of this clonotype. This chain uses TRBV5-1 with TRBJ2-7, with 8 bases fitting TRBD1. The length of the CDR3 is 15 residues. CDR1 SGHRS and CDR2 YFSETQ come from the germline V gene. J gave up 2 bases and V 2 bases, and 6 bases lay outside the gene matches. The CDR3 loop is CASSFRDRLTYEQYF. DNA for the CDR3: TGCGCCAGCAGCTTCCGGGACAGGTTGACCTACGAGCAGTACTTC. Combining the CDR3 with reference TRBV5-1 and TRBJ2-7 gives the whole variable domain KAGVTQTPRYLIKTRGQQVTLSCSPISGHRSVSWYQQTPGQGLQFLFEYFSETQRNKGNFPGRFSGRQFSNSRSEMNVSTLELGDSALYLCASSFRDRLTYEQYFGPGTRLTVT.

This clonotype has only a few counts. This rearrangement joins TRBV6-4 to TRBJ1-1, with 7 bases matching TRBD1. This CDR3 is built from 13 residues. J was trimmed by 4 bases and V by 2 bases; bases with no gene match: 1. Per germline, CDR1 MRHNA and CDR2 SNTAGT. This CDR3 is CASSDQGGTEAFF. The CDR3 nucleotides read TGTGCCAGCAGTGACCAGGGGGGCACTGAAGCTTTCTTT.

This clonotype has just a few counts. At one end, the junction sequence differs from germline, possibly due to a read error. This chain joins TRBV5-1 and TRBJ2-2, with TRBD2 matching over 13 bases. The germline CDR1 and CDR2 sequences are SGHRS and YFSETQ. The CDR3 contains 16 residues. CDR3 coding DNA: TGTGCCAGCAGCCTAACTAGCGGGAGGGCCTCCGGGGAGCTGTTTTTT. Protein: CASSLTSGRASGELFF.

This clonotype was counted only a few times. The V call is TRBV20-1, the J call TRBJ2-7; 11 bases line up with TRBD1. The germline CDR1 and CDR2 sequences are DFQATT and SNEGSKA (reference sequence). The CDR3 extends over 14 amino acids. V shed 5 bases and J 1 base; nucleotides not matched to a gene: 4. CDR3 nucleotides: TGCAGTGCTCTTGGGACAGGGGGATCCTACGAGCAGTACTTC. This sequence encodes CSALGTGGSYEQYF.

This clonotype was counted between two and nine times. The chain uses TRBV20-1 and TRBJ2-5, with unresolved D. The ends were cut back, 6 bases at V and 3 bases at J, with 8 bases in the middle. The germline V gene has CDR1 DFQATT and CDR2 SNEGSKA (reference sequence). CDR3 size: 11 residues. CDR3 in amino acids: CSASKEETQYF. For the CDR3, the DNA is TGCAGTGCGTCTAAGGAAGAGACCCAGTACTTC.

The table lists this clonotype with a few counts. The chain joins TRBV12-3 or TRBV12-4 to TRBJ2-7, with no clear D. Trimming cost V 1 base and J 3 bases, with 10 bases left between them. The CDR3 spans 14 residues. DNA of the CDR3: TGTGCCAGCAGTTTAGGCTCGGGCGGCTACGAGCAGTACTTC. Its protein is CASSLGSGGYEQYF.

CDR3 nucleotide sequence: TGCAGTGCCATGGGACAGGACAACACCGGGGAGCTGTTTTTT. Residues: CSAMGQDNTGELFF. The V call is TRBV20-1, the J call TRBJ2-2; TRBD1 matches 8 bases. The CDR3 has 14 residues. The trim removed 6 bases at V and 2 bases at J, leaving 5 bases unmatched. Germline assignment: CDR1 DFQATT and CDR2 SNEGSKA (reference sequence).